This is a list of T cell receptor beta chains from one sample in a study of T cell responses to AZD1222 COVID-19 vaccine. The assay was immunoSEQ multiplex PCR, and TCRdb's table has in-frame clones only and misses some. Found here are 100,000 to 150,000 clones, more than 75% of them singletons; the top ten hold 3.5% to 4%. The input for sequencing was peripheral blood, taken 28 days after the second AZD1222 dose. The receptors come from an adult who received the AZD1222 COVID-19 vaccine. The CDR3 runs from the conserved cysteine through the conserved F or W. D genes are given only for firm matches. Size tells how often a clone was seen (once, few, many) or the class of an expanded clone, and some rows leave it out.

J gene: TRBJ2-5
V gene: TRBV5-8
clone size: NA
D gene: TRBD2
CDR3 protein: CASSLGLAGQETQYF
CDR3 DNA: TGTGCCAGCAGCTTGGGGCTAGCGGGTCAAGAGACCCAGTACTTC

J gene: TRBJ1-4
V gene: TRBV19
clone size: NA
D gene: NA
CDR3 protein: CASDSRAGEKLFF
CDR3 DNA: TGTGCCAGTGACTCTCGGGCGGGCGAAAAACTGTTTTTT

J gene: TRBJ2-2
V gene: TRBV9
clone size: NA
D gene: NA
CDR3 protein: CASSVGGTGELFF
CDR3 DNA: TGTGCCAGCAGCGTAGGCGGCACCGGGGAGCTGTTTTTT

J gene: TRBJ1-2
V gene: TRBV30
clone size: NA
D gene: NA
CDR3 protein: CAWSDGPLVHTF
CDR3 DNA: TGTGCCTGGAGTGATGGGCCGTTAGTGCACACCTTC

J gene: TRBJ2-2
V gene: TRBV7-3
clone size: NA
D gene: NA
CDR3 protein: CASSVTANTGELFF
CDR3 DNA: TGTGCCAGCAGCGTCACCGCGAACACCGGGGAGCTGTTTTTT

J gene: TRBJ2-5
V gene: TRBV10-3
clone size: NA
D gene: NA
CDR3 protein: CAIPTRGRLTDQETQYF
CDR3 DNA: TGTGCCATCCCAACGCGGGGCCGACTAACCGACCAAGAGACCCAGTACTTC

J gene: TRBJ1-2
V gene: TRBV23-1
clone size: once
D gene: TRBD1
CDR3 protein: CASSQSLDRGRYGYTF
CDR3 DNA: TGCGCCAGCAGTCAATCCTTGGACAGGGGGCGATATGGCTACACCTTC

J gene: TRBJ1-6
V gene: TRBV19
clone size: once
D gene: NA
CDR3 protein: CASNPGGGRNSPLHF
CDR3 DNA: TGTGCCAGCAACCCAGGTGGGGGACGGAATTCACCCCTCCACTTT

J gene: TRBJ1-1
V gene: TRBV3-1/TRBV3-2
clone size: NA
D gene: TRBD1
CDR3 protein: CASSPEGADTEAFF
CDR3 DNA: TGTGCCAGCAGCCCCGAGGGGGCGGACACTGAAGCTTTCTTT

J gene: TRBJ2-1
V gene: TRBV4-3
clone size: NA
D gene: NA
CDR3 protein: CASSQEPRGQIKNEQFF
CDR3 DNA: TGCGCCAGCAGCCAAGAGCCCCGAGGACAAATAAAAAATGAGCAGTTCTTC

J gene: TRBJ2-3
V gene: TRBV7-2
clone size: NA
D gene: NA
CDR3 protein: CASRAGSDTQYF
CDR3 DNA: TGTGCCAGCAGGGCAGGGTCAGATACGCAGTATTTT

J gene: TRBJ2-1
V gene: TRBV5-6
clone size: NA
D gene: NA
CDR3 protein: CASSFNPSSYNEQFF
CDR3 DNA: TGTGCCAGCAGCTTTAACCCGAGCTCCTACAATGAGCAGTTCTTC

J gene: TRBJ2-5
V gene: TRBV9
clone size: NA
D gene: TRBD2
CDR3 protein: CASSTGTSGGEATQYF
CDR3 DNA: TGTGCCAGCAGCACCGGGACTAGCGGGGGGGAGGCGACCCAGTACTTC

J gene: TRBJ1-6
V gene: TRBV5-6
clone size: NA
D gene: TRBD1
CDR3 protein: CASSLGTGASTLHF
CDR3 DNA: TGTGCCAGCAGCTTGGGGACAGGGGCCTCGACCCTCCACTTT

J gene: TRBJ1-2
V gene: TRBV27
clone size: few
D gene: TRBD1
CDR3 protein: CAVGQGYGYTF
CDR3 DNA: TGTGCCGTCGGACAGGGTTACGGCTACACCTTC

J gene: TRBJ1-1
V gene: TRBV7-3
clone size: NA
D gene: NA
CDR3 protein: CASSRDGLEGTEAFF
CDR3 DNA: TGTGCCAGCAGCCGGGACGGCCTAGAGGGCACTGAAGCTTTCTTT

J gene: TRBJ1-1
V gene: TRBV12-3/TRBV12-4
clone size: NA
D gene: NA
CDR3 protein: CASSSGFTEAFF
CDR3 DNA: TGTGCCAGCAGTTCGGGGTTCACTGAAGCTTTCTTT